This T cell receptor beta chain was retrieved from a study of CXCR3-negative and CXCR3-positive naive CD8 T cells. Study-level background: Roughly 130 million TRB reads in total, about 1.5 +/- 0.3 million per library.

Libraries were UMI-labeled 5' RACE TRB cDNA. TCRdb re-called the 5' RACE reads; every CDR3 protein appears as one record, without DNA. This sample contains 150,000 to 160,000 distinct CDR3 sequences. This CDR3 has 14 residues. The germline CDR1 and CDR2 sequences are MGHRA and YSYEKL. Concerning this clonotype itself: Its cognate antigen is unknown.

Every subset of CD8+ T cells was sorted in triplicate at 250,000 to 350,000 cells each. Naive cells were sorted as CD45RO-, CCR7+, CD27+ and CD95-. Study-level findings and limits: Higher TRB CDR3 hydrophobicity marked CXCR3-positive naive cells relative to CXCR3-negative naive cells. TRB CDR3 properties served as the basis for inferring TCR strength, and surface CD5 was comparable between naive subsets.

The TCR originated in a human donor in good health. Some clones in this sample may be carry-over from other donors' samples. The rearrangement links TRBV4-1 to TRBJ2-7; TCRdb's assignment of TRBD1 cannot be checked, as there is no DNA. Source material: naive CXCR3+ CD8+ T cells from blood. As for subset: CD45RO-CCR7+CD27+CD95- naive CD8+ T cells expressing CXCR3 (TNR3+). The CDR3 loop is CASSSNHPAYEQYF.